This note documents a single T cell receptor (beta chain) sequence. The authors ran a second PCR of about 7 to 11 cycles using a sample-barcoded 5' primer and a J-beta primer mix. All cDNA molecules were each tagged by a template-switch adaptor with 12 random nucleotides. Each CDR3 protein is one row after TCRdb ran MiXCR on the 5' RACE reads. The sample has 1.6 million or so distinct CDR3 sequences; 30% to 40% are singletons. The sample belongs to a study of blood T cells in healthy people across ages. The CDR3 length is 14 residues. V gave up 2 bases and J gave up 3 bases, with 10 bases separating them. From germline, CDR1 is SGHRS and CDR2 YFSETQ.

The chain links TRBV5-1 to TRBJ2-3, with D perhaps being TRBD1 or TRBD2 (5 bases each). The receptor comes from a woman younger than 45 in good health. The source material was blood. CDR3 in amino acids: CASSFEGRTDTQYF. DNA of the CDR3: TGCGCCAGCAGCTTTGAGGGACGGACAGATACGCAGTATTTT.